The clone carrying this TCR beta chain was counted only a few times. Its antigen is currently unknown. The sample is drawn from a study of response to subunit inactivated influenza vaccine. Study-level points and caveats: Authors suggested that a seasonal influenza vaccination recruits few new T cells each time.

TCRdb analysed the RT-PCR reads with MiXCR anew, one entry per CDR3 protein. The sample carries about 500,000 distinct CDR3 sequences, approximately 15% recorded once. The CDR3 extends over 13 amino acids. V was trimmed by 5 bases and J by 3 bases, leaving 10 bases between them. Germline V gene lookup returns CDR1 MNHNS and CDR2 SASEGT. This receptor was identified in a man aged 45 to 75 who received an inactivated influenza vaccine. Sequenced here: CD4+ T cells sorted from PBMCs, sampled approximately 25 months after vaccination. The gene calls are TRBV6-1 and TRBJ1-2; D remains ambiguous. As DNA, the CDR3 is TGTGCCAGCAGTCCGACGGCCTACTATGGCTACACCTTC. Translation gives CASSPTAYYGYTF.